These 7 T cell receptor beta chains were sequenced from one sample in a study of blood T cell repertoires in COVID-19. Only in-frame clones appear in the TCRdb table, and some are missing; sequencing was by immunoSEQ multiplex PCR. Here the sample spans a few hundred thousand clones, approximately 90% being singletons. Sequenced: PBMCs or T cells enriched from blood (not recorded which). These receptors were obtained from a woman in her sixties in a cohort exposed to, infected with or recovered from COVID-19 (not recorded which).

The chain uses TRBV5-4 and TRBJ2-7, with D possibly matching TRBD1 (5 bases). Looked up from germline, CDR1 is SGHNT and CDR2 is YYREEE (reference sequence). V lost 0 bases, J lost 5 bases, and 12 bases lay in between. The CDR3 is 14 amino acids. The CDR3 coding sequence is TGTGCCAGCAGCTTGGCACGACAGCCCCACGAGCAGTACTTC. It yields the protein CASSLARQPHEQYF.

V is TRBV5-6 and J is TRBJ2-7; 9 bases are a match to TRBD2. The CDR3 has 12 amino acids. From germline, CDR1 is SGHDT and CDR2 YYEEEE. The CDR3 loop is CASASGKGLAQV. The DNA of the CDR3 is TGTGCCAGCGCAAGCGGTAAGGGACTAGCTCAAGTC.

This rearrangement joins TRBV29-1 to TRBJ2-4; the D is unclear. The V and J ends lost 4 bases and 8 bases respectively, with 6 bases between them. This CDR3 is built from 10 residues. Per the germline V gene, CDR1 is SQVTM and CDR2 is ANQGSEA. The CDR3 loop is CSVGQYIQYF. The DNA of the CDR3 is TGCAGCGTTGGGCAGTACATTCAGTACTTC.

The chain employs TRBV28 and TRBJ2-1; D may be TRBD2 (6 bases). This CDR3 contains 14 residues. The V end lost 8 bases, the J end lost 10 bases, and 21 bases lay between the germline ends. CDR1 and CDR2 (germline): MDHEN, SYDVKM. CDR3 residues: CASGGTKELREQFF. The CDR3 DNA sequence: TGTGCCAGCGGGGGGACGAAGGAGTTGAGGGAGCAGTTCTTC.

The rearrangement uses TRBV20-1 and TRBJ2-7; 9 nucleotides match TRBD1. CDR1 and CDR2 (germline): DFQATT, SNEGSKA (reference sequence). The CDR3 runs 14 residues. The V gene end was trimmed by 3 bases and the J gene end by 7 bases; junction bases not matched to a gene: 10. CDR3 in DNA: TGCAGTGCTAGTGGGAGACAGGGGGTGTATGAGCAGTACTTC. This sequence encodes CSASGRQGVYEQYF.

This clone was seen a single time. V is TRBV4-2 and J is TRBJ2-5, with a possible D match to TRBD2 (6 bases). The V gene lost 0 bases and the J gene lost 4 bases, with 12 bases spanning the gap. Germline V gene data show CDR1 as LGHNA and CDR2 as YNFKEQ. The CDR3 spans 15 residues. The CDR3 loop reads CASSQDQGGVETQYF. Here the CDR3 DNA reads TGTGCCAGCAGCCAAGATCAAGGAGGGGTAGAGACCCAGTACTTC.

The chain uses TRBV7-8 and TRBJ2-1; D is unresolved. The CDR3 has 17 amino acids. Germline CDR1 SGHVS, CDR2 FQNEAQ. Trimming took 1 base from V and 6 from J, leaving 19 bases between them. This CDR3 reads CASSLGLLSGTGNEQFF. The CDR3 DNA follows: TGTGCCAGCAGCTTAGGTCTCTTATCGGGTACCGGCAATGAGCAGTTCTTC.